Reported below is one T cell receptor (beta chain). Its antigen has not been determined. No qualities accompany the bases; no much larger clone lies one base away. The sample comes from a study of blood T cell repertoires in COVID-19 (TCRdb year 2020). Background on the whole study: Collaborator samples came from the United States, Italy and Spain and covered acute and convalescent phases of COVID-19. The prospective study material was composed of cDNA or gDNA derived from T cells, B-cell-depleted T cells, or PBMCs. Deeply sampled blood TCRbeta repertoires from subjects exposed to, actively infected with, or recovered from COVID-19 were included in the dataset. A freely available public database, intended as a resource for researchers studying the immune response to SARS-CoV-2, is where the repertoires were released. The samples were drawn from the first 160 participants of the ongoing ImmuneRACE study and from 1,254 subjects provided by 6 global collaborators. A de-identified subject ID, COVID-19 status, age in years and sex were almost always included in the sample metadata. HLA class I and class II types, where available, came from metadata supplied by the sample provider rather than from assay-based typing. What the study reported, not specific to this receptor: The quantity of clinical and demographic metadata differed by source and by participant and was supplied without curation.

Whole blood was collected in K2EDTA tubes by collaborating institutions according to the institutions' own protocols. For TCRbeta analysis, collaborator samples were shipped as frozen whole blood, as isolated PBMCs, or as DNA extracted from either sample type. TCRbeta CDR3 regions were amplified from genomic DNA by means of the immunoSEQ Assay, a bias-controlled multiplex PCR. Per the source publication's procedure: Nucleated cell counts per sample were estimated from amplification of reference gene primers within the assay. To quantify the absolute abundance of each unique TCRbeta CDR3 rearrangement, sequence reads were collapsed and filtered. For each sample, productive Simpson clonality was calculated as the square root of Simpson's diversity index across productive rearrangements. The clones in this table, taken by TCRdb from immuneACCESS, are in-frame only. Not every clone is retained; where verified, under half of the shortfall comes from an unresolved V gene, and the cause of the rest is unknown. V and J calls and clone size are given by that table; D and trimming were obtained from the DNA. For this sample the table gives fewer than 150,000 clones, of which around 80% were detected only once. The biggest ten clones account for about 9.3% of the sample.

Taken from the germline V gene, the CDR1 and CDR2 loops are SNHLY and FYNNEI. Inclusive of the bounding cysteine and phenylalanine, the CDR3 is 15 residues long. Only the CDR3 part of the read is kept: 45 bases, read in frame from the first base. V is reduced by 7 bases and J by 5 bases, leaving a spacing of 15 bases between them. The clonotype originates from an elderly woman in a cohort sampled during active or convalescent COVID-19. The sequence joins TRBV2 to TRBJ1-6; tentative D gene TRBD1, with 6 bases matching. Specimen: peripheral blood. The sequence in DNA is TGTGCCAGCAAGCGGGGGGCTGATAATAATTCACCCCTCCACTTT. Its protein is CASKRGADNNSPLHF.